The sequence of this T cell receptor beta chain was determined in a study of response to subunit inactivated influenza vaccine listed by TCRdb under 2018. Regarding the research as a whole: Deep quantitative T cell receptor repertoire profiling was used in the study to track responses to a trivalent subunit inactivated influenza vaccine. General findings and caveats noted by the study authors: The authors suggested that each seasonal influenza vaccination may recruit only a limited number of new T cells.

Libraries were constructed by RT-PCR. For sequencing, an Illumina HiSeq 2500 was employed. TCRdb trimmed the raw reads at Q25, called clones with MiXCR and kept productive beta chains. Merged by CDR3 protein, the rows form single entries marked with the most common genes and DNA. In this sample the table shows approximately 700,000 distinct CDR3 sequences, approximately 15% of which occur a single time. The ten largest clones take up approximately 6.5% of the sample. In its sample, this clonotype was seen a few times. The antigen it binds to is not known. No base quality values were provided; no much bigger clone lies one nucleotide off. The CDR3 runs 13 amino acids, cysteine and phenylalanine included. Here the CDR3 DNA is all that survives: 39 bases in frame from base 1. From the germline V gene (reference sequence), CDR1 is GTSNPN and CDR2 is SVGIG. Between the V and J ends, shortened by 2 bases and 2 bases respectively, the junction contains 9 bases.

This TCR was recovered from a man aged 45-65 years who received an inactivated influenza vaccine. Donor details come from another sample of the same person, matched by shared clones. The starting material was PBMCs from blood, obtained 14 days before vaccination. In this chain, TRBV30 is recombined with TRBJ1-2; no D segment can be confidently identified. The nucleotide sequence reads as follows: TGTGCCTGGAGTCCCCGACCAAACTATGGCTACACCTTC. Translated, it gives CAWSPRPNYGYTF.